This TCR beta chain stems from a study of cytomegalovirus exposure and HLA in healthy donors. This clone came up a few times. PCR was performed using 60 Vbeta and 13 Jbeta primers. Clones were sequenced by immunoSEQ multiplex PCR, and TCRdb holds only the in-frame ones, with some missing. The table shows about 150,000 clones, with roughly 80% occurring only once. In germline, CDR1 is SGHTA, CDR2 FQGTGA. The CDR3 sequence is 14 residues long. Trimming took 1 base from V and 6 from J, leaving 9 bases between them. Sequencing input: PBMCs. The receptor comes from a man aged 50 to 60 in good health and CMV-seropositive. The chain recombines TRBV7-3 with TRBJ2-2, with D tentatively TRBD1 (5 bases). As DNA, the CDR3 is TGTGCCAGCAGCTTAATGGTGGGGCCCGGGGAGCTGTTTTTT. This translates into CASSLMVGPGELFF.